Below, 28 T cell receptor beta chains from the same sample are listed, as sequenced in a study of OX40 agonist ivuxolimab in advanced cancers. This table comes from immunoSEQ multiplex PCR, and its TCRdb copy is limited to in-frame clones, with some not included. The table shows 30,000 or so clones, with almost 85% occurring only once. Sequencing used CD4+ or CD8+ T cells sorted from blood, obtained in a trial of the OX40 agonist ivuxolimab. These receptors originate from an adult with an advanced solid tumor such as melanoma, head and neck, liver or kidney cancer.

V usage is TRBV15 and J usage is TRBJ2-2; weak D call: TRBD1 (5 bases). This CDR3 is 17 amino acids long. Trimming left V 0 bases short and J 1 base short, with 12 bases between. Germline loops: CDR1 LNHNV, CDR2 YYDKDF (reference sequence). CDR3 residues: CATSRDRVGVNTGELFF. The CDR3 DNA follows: TGTGCCACCAGCAGAGATCGGGTAGGGGTGAACACCGGGGAGCTGTTTTTT.

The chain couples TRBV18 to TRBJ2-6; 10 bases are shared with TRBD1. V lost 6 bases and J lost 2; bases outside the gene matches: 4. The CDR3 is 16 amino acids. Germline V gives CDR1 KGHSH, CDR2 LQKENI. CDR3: CASSPGQGAGANVLTF. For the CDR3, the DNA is TGTGCCAGCTCCCCCGGACAGGGGGCTGGGGCCAACGTCCTGACTTTC.

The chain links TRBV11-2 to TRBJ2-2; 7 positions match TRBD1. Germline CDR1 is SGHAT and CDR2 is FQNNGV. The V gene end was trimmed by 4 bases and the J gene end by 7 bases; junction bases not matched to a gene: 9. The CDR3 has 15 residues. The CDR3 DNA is TGTGCCAGCAGCTCCCCCTTCGACAGGGTCGGGGAGCTGTTTTTT. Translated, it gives CASSSPFDRVGELFF. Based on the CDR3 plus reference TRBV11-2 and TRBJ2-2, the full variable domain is EAGVAQSPRYKIIEKRQSVAFWCNPISGHATLYWYQQILGQGPKLLIQFQNNGVVDDSQLPKDRFSAERLKGVDSTLKIQPAKLEDSAVYLCASSSPFDRVGELFFGEGSRLTVL.

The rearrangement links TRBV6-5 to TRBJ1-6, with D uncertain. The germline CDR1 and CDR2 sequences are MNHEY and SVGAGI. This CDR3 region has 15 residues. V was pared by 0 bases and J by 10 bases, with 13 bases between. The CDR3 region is CASSYSRSSSSPLHF. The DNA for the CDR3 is TGTGCCAGCAGTTACTCCCGGAGCAGCTCCTCACCCCTCCACTTT.

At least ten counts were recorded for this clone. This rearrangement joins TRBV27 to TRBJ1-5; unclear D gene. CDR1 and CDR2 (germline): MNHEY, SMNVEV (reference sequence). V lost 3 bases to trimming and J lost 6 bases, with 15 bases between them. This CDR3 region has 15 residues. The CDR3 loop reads CASSLSGTERQPQHF. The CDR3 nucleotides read TGTGCCAGCAGTTTGTCGGGCACCGAGCGTCAGCCCCAGCATTTT.

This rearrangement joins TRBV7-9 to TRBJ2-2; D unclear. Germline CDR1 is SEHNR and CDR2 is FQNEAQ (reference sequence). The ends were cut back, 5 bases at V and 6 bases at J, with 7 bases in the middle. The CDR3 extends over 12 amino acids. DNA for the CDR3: TGTGCCAGCAGCCCACCCGCCGGGGAGCTGTTTTTT. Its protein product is CASSPPAGELFF. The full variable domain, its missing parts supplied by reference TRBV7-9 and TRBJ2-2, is DTGVSQNPRHKITKRGQNVTFRCDPISEHNRLYWYRQTLGQGPEFLTYFQNEAQLEKSRLLSDRFSAERPKGSFSTLEIQRTEQGDSAMYLCASSPPAGELFFGEGSRLTVL.

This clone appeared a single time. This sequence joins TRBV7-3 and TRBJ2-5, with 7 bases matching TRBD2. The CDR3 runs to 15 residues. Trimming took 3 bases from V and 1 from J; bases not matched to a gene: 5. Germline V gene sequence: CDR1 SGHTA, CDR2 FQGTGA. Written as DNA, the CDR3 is TGTGCCAGCAGCTTCACGAGCGGGGCCCAAGAGACCCAGTACTTC. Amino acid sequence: CASSFTSGAQETQYF.

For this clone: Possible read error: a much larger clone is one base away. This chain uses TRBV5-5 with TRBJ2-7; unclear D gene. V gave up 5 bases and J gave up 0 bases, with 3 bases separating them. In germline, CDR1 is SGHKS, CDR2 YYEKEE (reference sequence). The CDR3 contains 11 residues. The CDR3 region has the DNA TGTGCCAGCAGGGACTCCTACGAGCAGTACTTC. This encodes CASRDSYEQYF.

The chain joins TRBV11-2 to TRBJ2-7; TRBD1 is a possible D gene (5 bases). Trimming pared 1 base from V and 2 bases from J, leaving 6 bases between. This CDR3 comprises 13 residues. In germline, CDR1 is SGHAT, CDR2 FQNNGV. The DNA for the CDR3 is TGTGCCAGCAGCTTAGGCAGGGCCTACGAGCAGTACTTC. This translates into CASSLGRAYEQYF. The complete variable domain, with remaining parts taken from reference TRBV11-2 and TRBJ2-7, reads EAGVAQSPRYKIIEKRQSVAFWCNPISGHATLYWYQQILGQGPKLLIQFQNNGVVDDSQLPKDRFSAERLKGVDSTLKIQPAKLEDSAVYLCASSLGRAYEQYFGPGTRLTVT.

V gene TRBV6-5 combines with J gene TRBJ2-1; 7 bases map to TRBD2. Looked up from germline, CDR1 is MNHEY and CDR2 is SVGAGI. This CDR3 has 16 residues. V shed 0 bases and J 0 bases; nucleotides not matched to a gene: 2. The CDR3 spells CASSYSGGNSYNEQFF. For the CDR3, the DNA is TGTGCCAGCAGTTACTCCGGGGGGAACTCCTACAATGAGCAGTTCTTC.

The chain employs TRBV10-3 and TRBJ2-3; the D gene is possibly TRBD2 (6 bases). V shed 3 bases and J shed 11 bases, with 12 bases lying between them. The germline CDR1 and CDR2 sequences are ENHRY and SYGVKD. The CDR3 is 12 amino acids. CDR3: CAISDNGGLQYF. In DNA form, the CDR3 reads TGTGCCATCAGTGATAATGGAGGGTTGCAGTATTTT.

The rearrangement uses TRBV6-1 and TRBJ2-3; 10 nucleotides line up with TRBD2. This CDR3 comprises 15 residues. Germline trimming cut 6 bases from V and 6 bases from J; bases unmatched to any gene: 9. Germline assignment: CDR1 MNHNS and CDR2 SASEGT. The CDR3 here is CASSGLADEVDTQYF. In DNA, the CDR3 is TGTGCCAGCAGCGGACTAGCGGATGAGGTGGATACGCAGTATTTT.

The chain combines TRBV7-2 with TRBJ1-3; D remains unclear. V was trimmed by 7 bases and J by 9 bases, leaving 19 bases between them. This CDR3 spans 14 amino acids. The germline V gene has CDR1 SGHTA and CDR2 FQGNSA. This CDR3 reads CASTGESRFITIYF. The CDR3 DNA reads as TGTGCCAGCACCGGGGAGTCCAGGTTCATCACCATATATTTT.

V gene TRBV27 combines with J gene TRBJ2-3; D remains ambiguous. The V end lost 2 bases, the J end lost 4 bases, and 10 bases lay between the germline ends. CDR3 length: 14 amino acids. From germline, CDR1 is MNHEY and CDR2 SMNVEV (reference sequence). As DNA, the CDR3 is TGTGCCAGCAGTTTAATTATCAGTCCAGATACGCAGTATTTT. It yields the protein CASSLIISPDTQYF.

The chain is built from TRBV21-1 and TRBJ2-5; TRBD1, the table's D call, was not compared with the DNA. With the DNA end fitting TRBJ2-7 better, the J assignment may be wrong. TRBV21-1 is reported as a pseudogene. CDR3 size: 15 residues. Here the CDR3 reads CASSKVKGPIYEQYF. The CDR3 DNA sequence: TGTGCCAGCAGCAAAGTTAAGGGGCCCATCTACGAGCAGTACTTC.

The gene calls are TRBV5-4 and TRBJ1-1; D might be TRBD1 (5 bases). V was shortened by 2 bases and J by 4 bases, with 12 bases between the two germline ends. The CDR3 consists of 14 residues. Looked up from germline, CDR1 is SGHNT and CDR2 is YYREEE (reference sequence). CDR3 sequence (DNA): TGTGCCAGCAGCTTCCAGGGAGGGAGCACTGAAGCTTTCTTT. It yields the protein CASSFQGGSTEAFF.

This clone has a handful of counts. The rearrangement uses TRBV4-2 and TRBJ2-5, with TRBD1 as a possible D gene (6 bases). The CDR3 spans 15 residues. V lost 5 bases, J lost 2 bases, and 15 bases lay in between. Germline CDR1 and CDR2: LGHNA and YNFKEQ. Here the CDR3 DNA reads TGTGCCAGCAGCGAAGCTGCAGGGGATCAAGAGACCCAGTACTTC. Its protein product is CASSEAAGDQETQYF.

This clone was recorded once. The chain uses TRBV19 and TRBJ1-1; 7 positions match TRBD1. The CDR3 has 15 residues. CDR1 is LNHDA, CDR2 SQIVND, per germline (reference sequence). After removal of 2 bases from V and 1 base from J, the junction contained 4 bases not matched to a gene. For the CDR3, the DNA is TGTGCCAGTAGTATATCTAGGACAGGGAACACTGAAGCTTTCTTT. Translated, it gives CASSISRTGNTEAFF.

CDR3 region: CASSPRGQPFGEQYF. As DNA, the CDR3 is TGCGCCAGCAGCCCGAGGGGACAGCCCTTCGGGGAGCAGTACTTC. The V call is TRBV4-3, the J call TRBJ2-7, with TRBD1 matching over 7 bases. Per the germline V gene, CDR1 is LGHNA and CDR2 is YSLEER. The CDR3 length is 15 residues. Trimming took 4 bases from V and 7 from J; bases not matched to a gene: 13.

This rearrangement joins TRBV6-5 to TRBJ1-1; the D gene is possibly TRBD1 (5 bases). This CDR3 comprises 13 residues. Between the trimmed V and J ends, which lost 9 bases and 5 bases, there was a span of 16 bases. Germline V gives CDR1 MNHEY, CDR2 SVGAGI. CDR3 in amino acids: CASSLGAKTEAFF. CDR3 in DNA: TGTGCCAGTTCCCTAGGGGCTAAGACTGAAGCTTTCTTT.

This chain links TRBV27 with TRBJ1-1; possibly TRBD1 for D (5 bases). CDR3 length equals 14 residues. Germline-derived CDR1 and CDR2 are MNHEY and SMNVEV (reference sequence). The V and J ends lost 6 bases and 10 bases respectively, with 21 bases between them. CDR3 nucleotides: TGTGCCAGCAGCCCCGGGGACGGCCACGAGGGAGCTTTCTTT. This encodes CASSPGDGHEGAFF.

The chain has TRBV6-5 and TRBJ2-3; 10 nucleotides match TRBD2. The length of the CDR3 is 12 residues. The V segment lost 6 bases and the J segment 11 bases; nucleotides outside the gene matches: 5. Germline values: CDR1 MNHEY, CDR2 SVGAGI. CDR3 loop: CASSYPSGRQYF. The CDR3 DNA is TGTGCCAGCAGCTATCCTAGCGGGAGGCAGTATTTT.

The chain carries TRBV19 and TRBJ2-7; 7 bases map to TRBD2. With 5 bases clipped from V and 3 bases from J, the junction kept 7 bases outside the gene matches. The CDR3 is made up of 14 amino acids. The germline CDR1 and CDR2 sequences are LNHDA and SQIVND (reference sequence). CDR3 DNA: TGTGCCAGTAGTCCCCCCGGGGGGATCTACGAGCAGTACTTC. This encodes CASSPPGGIYEQYF.

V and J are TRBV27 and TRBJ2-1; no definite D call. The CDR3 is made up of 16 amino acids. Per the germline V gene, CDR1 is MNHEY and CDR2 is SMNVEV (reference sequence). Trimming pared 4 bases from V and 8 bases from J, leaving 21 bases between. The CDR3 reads CASSSSRVVGIDEQFF. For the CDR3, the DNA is TGTGCCAGCAGTTCCTCCCGGGTTGTGGGGATTGATGAGCAGTTCTTC.

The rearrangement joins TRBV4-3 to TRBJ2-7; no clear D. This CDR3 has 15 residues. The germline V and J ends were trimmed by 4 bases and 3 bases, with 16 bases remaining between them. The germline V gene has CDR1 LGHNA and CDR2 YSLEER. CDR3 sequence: CASSRHDGTFYEQYF. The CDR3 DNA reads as TGCGCCAGCAGCCGACATGACGGAACTTTCTACGAGCAGTACTTC.

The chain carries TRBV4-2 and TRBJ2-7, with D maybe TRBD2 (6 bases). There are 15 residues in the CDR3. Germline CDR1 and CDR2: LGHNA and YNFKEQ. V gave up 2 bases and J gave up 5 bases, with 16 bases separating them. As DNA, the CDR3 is TGTGCCAGCAGCCAAAAGAACAGGCGGGGCCACGAGCAGTACTTC. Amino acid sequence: CASSQKNRRGHEQYF.

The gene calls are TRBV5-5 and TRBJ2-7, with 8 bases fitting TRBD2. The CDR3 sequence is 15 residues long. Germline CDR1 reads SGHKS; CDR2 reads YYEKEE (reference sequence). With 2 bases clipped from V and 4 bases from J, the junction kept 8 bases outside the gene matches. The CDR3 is CASSFWAGGAYEQYF. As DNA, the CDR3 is TGTGCCAGCAGCTTTTGGGCGGGGGGTGCTTACGAGCAGTACTTC. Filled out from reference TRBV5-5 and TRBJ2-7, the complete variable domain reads DAGVTQSPTHLIKTRGQQVTLRCSPISGHKSVSWYQQVLGQGPQFIFQYYEKEERGRGNFPDRFSARQFPNYSSELNVNALLLGDSALYLCASSFWAGGAYEQYFGPGTRLTVT.

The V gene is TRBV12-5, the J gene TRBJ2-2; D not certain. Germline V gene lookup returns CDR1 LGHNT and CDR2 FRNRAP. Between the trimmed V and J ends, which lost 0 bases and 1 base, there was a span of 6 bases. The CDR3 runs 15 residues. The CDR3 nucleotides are TGTGCTAGTGGTTTGGTACAAGGGAACACCGGGGAGCTGTTTTTT. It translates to CASGLVQGNTGELFF. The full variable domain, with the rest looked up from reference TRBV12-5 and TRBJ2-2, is DARVTQTPRHKVTEMGQEVTMRCQPILGHNTVFWYRQTMMQGLELLAYFRNRAPLDDSGMPKDRFSAEMPDATLATLKIQPSEPRDSAVYFCASGLVQGNTGELFFGEGSRLTVL.